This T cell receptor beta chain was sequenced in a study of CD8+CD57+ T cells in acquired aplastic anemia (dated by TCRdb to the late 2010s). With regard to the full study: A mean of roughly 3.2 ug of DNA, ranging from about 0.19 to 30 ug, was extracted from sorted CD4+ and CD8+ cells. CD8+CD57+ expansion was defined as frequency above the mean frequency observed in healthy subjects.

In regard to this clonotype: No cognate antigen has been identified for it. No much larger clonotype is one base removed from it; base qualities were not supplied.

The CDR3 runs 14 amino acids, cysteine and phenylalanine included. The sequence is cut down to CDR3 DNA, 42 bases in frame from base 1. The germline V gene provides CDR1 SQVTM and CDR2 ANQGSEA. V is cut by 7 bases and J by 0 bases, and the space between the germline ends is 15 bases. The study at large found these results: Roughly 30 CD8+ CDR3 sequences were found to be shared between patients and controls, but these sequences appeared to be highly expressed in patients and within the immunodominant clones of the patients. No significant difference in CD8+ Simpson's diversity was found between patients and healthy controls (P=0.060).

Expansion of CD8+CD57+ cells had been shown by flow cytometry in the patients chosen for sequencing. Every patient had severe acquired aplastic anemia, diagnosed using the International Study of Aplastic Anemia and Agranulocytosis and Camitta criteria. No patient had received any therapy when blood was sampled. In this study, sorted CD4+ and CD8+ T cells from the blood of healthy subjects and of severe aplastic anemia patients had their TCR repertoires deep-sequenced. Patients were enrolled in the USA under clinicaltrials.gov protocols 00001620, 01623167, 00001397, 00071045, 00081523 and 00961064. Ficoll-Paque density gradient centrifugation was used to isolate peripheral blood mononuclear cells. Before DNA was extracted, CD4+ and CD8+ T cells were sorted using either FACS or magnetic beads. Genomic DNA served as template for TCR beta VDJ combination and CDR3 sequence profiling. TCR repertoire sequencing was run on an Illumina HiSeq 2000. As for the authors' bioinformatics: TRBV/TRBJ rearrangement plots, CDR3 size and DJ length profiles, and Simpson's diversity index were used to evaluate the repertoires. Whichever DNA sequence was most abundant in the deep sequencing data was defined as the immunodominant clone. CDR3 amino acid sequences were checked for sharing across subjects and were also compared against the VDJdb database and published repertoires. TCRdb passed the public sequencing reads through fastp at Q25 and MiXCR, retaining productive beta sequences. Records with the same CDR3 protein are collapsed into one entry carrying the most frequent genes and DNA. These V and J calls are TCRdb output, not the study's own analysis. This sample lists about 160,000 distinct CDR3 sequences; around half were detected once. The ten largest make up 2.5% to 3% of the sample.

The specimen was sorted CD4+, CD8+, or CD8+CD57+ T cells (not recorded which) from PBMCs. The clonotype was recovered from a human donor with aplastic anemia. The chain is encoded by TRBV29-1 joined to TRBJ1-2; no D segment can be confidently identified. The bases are TGCAGCGCGGAGAGTGGGTTCCCTAACTATGGCTACACCTTC. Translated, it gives CSAESGFPNYGYTF.